The 9 T cell receptor beta chains listed next were all sequenced from one sample in a study of T cells in Graves' hyperthyroidism and ophthalmopathy. Using RNA transcripts as the source, TCR beta CDR3 regions were amplified. The HTBI primer set drove a first-round RT-PCR of the TCR CDR3. TCRdb used MiXCR to reprocess the multiplex PCR reads, holding one entry per CDR3 protein. Of 200,000 to 250,000 distinct CDR3 sequences listed, about a sixth were seen once; the top ten hold more than 25%. Sequences were obtained from blood. The receptors originated from a woman under 30 with Graves' ophthalmopathy.

This clonotype was picked up many times. The chain combines TRBV20-1 with TRBJ2-1; D remains unclear. The CDR3 is 10 residues long. The germline V gene encodes CDR1 DFQATT and CDR2 SNEGSKA (reference sequence). Trimming shortened V by 1 base and J by 8 bases, and 3 bases separated the two germline ends. For the CDR3, the DNA is TGCAGTGCTAGAGCCCATGAGCAGTTCTTC. This codes for CSARAHEQFF.

This clonotype showed up many times. The rearrangement links TRBV6-1 to TRBJ1-6, with 7 bases fitting TRBD1. CDR1 is MNHNS and CDR2 is SASEGT in the germline V gene. V trimming: 5 bases; J trimming: 7 bases; junction bases outside the gene matches: 8. CDR3 length: 15 residues. The CDR3 DNA is TGTGCCAGCAGTTACACCTGGGACAGAAATTCACCCCTCCACTTT. This encodes CASSYTWDRNSPLHF.

This clonotype appeared a few times. The rearrangement uses TRBV5-4 and TRBJ2-6; 12 bases fit TRBD1. This CDR3 is 20 amino acids long. Germline trimming cut 4 bases from V and 0 bases from J; bases unmatched to any gene: 11. CDR1 is SGHNT and CDR2 is YYREEE in the germline V gene (reference sequence). In DNA, the CDR3 is TGTGCCAGCAGCGCGACAACCGGGACAGGGGGCTCCTCTGGGGCCAACGTCCTGACTTTC. This codes for CASSATTGTGGSSGANVLTF.

This clonotype has a count of ten or more. In DNA form, the CDR3 reads TGTGCCAGCAGTTTAGGGACAAACGCCAATCAGCCCCAGCATTTT. This gives the protein CASSLGTNANQPQHF. The rearrangement joins TRBV12-3 or TRBV12-4 to TRBJ1-5; tentatively, D is TRBD1 (5 bases). CDR3 length: 15 amino acids. Trimming left V 1 base short and J 3 bases short, with 10 bases between.

The sample holds many counts of this clonotype. V gene TRBV28 combines with J gene TRBJ1-2, with D possibly matching TRBD1 (5 bases). Trimming shortened V by 3 bases and J by 2 bases, and 10 bases separated the two germline ends. The CDR3 totals 14 residues. Germline loops: CDR1 MDHEN, CDR2 SYDVKM. CDR3 loop: CASSFPGLNYGYTF. The CDR3 bases are TGTGCCAGCAGTTTTCCGGGACTCAACTATGGCTACACCTTC.

This clonotype was observed a handful of times. The gene calls are TRBV18 and TRBJ1-4, with TRBD1 matching over 8 bases. The CDR3 length is 16 residues. V lost 1 base, J lost 5 bases, and 6 bases stayed unmatched. Germline V gene sequence: CDR1 KGHSH, CDR2 LQKENI. As DNA, the CDR3 is TGTGCCAGCTCACCACGACAGGGGTCTCAGAATGAAAAACTGTTTTTT. It translates to CASSPRQGSQNEKLFF.

This clonotype was counted many times. The chain has TRBV6-2 or TRBV6-3 and TRBJ2-4; D unresolved. CDR3 length equals 13 residues. CDR1 is MNHEY, CDR2 SVGEGT, per germline. V was clipped by 3 bases and J by 8 bases, with 11 bases between them. CDR3 DNA: TGTGCCAGCAGTTATCGACGTCGGGACATTCAGTACTTC. It is translated as CASSYRRRDIQYF.

This clonotype was detected ten times or more. V gene TRBV6-1 combines with J gene TRBJ1-2; 9 positions agree with TRBD1. The junction had 7 bases not matched to a gene; V was cut back by 6 bases and J by 2 bases. The V gene's germline CDR1 is MNHNS and CDR2 SASEGT. The CDR3 extends over 15 amino acids. In DNA, the CDR3 is TGTGCCAGCAGGCCGGGACAGGGTTTCAACTATGGCTACACCTTC. It specifies CASRPGQGFNYGYTF.

This clonotype showed up many times. The chain's CDR3 is CASSSWDTNTGELFF. DNA for the CDR3: TGTGCCAGCAGCTCCTGGGACACCAACACCGGGGAGCTGTTTTTT. This sequence joins TRBV7-8 and TRBJ2-2; a possible D gene is TRBD1 (6 bases). The CDR3 runs to 15 residues. V was clipped by 4 bases and J by 2 bases, with 11 bases between them. Germline V gene data show CDR1 as SGHVS and CDR2 as FQNEAQ.